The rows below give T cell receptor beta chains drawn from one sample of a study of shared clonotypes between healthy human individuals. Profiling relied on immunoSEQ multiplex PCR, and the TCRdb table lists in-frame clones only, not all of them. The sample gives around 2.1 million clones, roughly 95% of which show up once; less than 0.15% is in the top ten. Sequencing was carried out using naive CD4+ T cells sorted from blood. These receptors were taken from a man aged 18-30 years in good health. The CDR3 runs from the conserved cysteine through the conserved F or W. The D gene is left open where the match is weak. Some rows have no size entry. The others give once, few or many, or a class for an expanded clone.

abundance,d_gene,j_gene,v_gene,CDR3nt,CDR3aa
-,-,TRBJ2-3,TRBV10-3,TGTGCCATCTCGAGGGGGGAGGGCACAGATACGCAGTATTTT,CAISRGEGTDTQYF
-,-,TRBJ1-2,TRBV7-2,TGTGCCAGCAGCCCCGTCAAGGGTTATGGCTACACCTTC,CASSPVKGYGYTF
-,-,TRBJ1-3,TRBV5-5,TGTGCCAGCAGCTTGGGCGGGATTGGAAACACCATATATTTT,CASSLGGIGNTIYF
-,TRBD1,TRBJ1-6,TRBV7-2,TGTGCCAGCAGCTTAATGGGACAGGGCAGTTCACCCCTCCACTTT,CASSLMGQGSSPLHF
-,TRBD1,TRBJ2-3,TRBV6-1,TGTGCCAGCAGTGAAGCATTCGGGACAGGTCCCCACTTCACAGATACGCAGTATTTT,CASSEAFGTGPHFTDTQYF
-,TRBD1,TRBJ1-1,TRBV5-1,TGCGCCAGCAGCTTCGGACAGGCGAACACTGAAGCTTTCTTT,CASSFGQANTEAFF
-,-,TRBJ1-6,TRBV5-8,TGTGCCAGCAGCTGGGACAATCGTAATTCACCCCTCCACTTT,CASSWDNRNSPLHF
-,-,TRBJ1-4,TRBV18,TGTGCCAGCTCACCGAATTATAGCCCTGTTAATGAAAAACTGTTTTTT,CASSPNYSPVNEKLFF
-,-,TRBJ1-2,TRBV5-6,TGTGCCAGCAGCTTAGGGGCGAGATATTACACCTTC,CASSLGARYYTF
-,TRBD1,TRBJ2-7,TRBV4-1,TGCGCCAGCAGCCACTCCCCCCCCGGCAGGGGGCTGTTCGGGCGCTACGAGCAGTACTTC,CASSHSPPGRGLFGRYEQYF
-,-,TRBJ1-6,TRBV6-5,TGTGCCAGCAGTTACTCGGGTTGGGCACCCCTCCACTTT,CASSYSGWAPLHF
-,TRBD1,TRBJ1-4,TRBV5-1,TGCGCCAGCAGCCCCGAAGACAGGGGCCGTGAAAAACTGTTTTTT,CASSPEDRGREKLFF
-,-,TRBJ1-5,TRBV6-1,TGTGCCAGCAGTTTCGGACACGGTAGCAATCAGCCCCAGCATTTT,CASSFGHGSNQPQHF
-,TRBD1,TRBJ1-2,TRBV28,TGTGCCAGCAGTCGTCCCGGGACAGCTATCTATGGCTACACCTTC,CASSRPGTAIYGYTF
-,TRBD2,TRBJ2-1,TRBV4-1,TGCGCCAGCAGCCAAGGACAACTAGCGGGAGGGCTATGGGGTGAGCAGTTCTTC,CASSQGQLAGGLWGEQFF
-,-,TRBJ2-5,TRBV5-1,TGCGCCAGCAGCTTGGAGGGACCTTACTCGGAGACCCAGTACTTC,CASSLEGPYSETQYF
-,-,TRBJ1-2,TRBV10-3,TGTGCCATCAGTGAGTCGCGAGGGGCTGGCGATGGCTACACCTTC,CAISESRGAGDGYTF
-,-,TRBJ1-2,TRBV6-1,TGTGCCAGCAGCGGTCCGCCATCTAACTATGGCTACACCTTC,CASSGPPSNYGYTF
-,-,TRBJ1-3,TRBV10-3,TGTGCCATCAGTATAGGAAACACCATATATTTT,CAISIGNTIYF
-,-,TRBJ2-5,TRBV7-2,TGTGCCAGCAGCTCTCAGGGAGGTCGGCAAGAGACCCAGTACTTC,CASSSQGGRQETQYF
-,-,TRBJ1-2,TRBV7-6,TGTGCCAGCAGCTTAGGAGCGGGGGGTGACTATGGCTACACCTTC,CASSLGAGGDYGYTF
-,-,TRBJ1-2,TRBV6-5,TGTGCCAGCAGTTACTCGACAGTTAACTATGGCTACACCTTC,CASSYSTVNYGYTF
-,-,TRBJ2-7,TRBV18,TGTGCCAGCTCACCGCAGGGGGGAAGCTCCTACGAGCAGTACTTC,CASSPQGGSSYEQYF
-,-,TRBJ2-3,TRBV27,TGTGCCAGCAGTTTGTCAGGGGTGGTGACAGATACGCAGTATTTT,CASSLSGVVTDTQYF
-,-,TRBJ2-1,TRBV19,TGTGCCAGTATGGGGCAGTCCTACAATGAGCAGTTCTTC,CASMGQSYNEQFF
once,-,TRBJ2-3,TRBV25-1,TGTGCCAGCGGGTCGGGAGATACGCAGTATTTT,CASGSGDTQYF
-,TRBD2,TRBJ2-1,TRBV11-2,TGTGCCAGCAACCGAATAGCGGGAGACTACAATGAGCAGTTCTTC,CASNRIAGDYNEQFF
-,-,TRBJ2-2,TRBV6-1,TGTGCCAGCAACCAAATAGGGGAGCTGTTTTTT,CASNQIGELFF
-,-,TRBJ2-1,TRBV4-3,TGCGCCAGCAGCCAAGTGGGTCTGTCTTCCTACAATGAGCAGTTCTTC,CASSQVGLSSYNEQFF
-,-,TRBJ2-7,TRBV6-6,TGTGCCAGCGGGACCCACGCGGAGGGAACCTACGAGCAGTACTTC,CASGTHAEGTYEQYF
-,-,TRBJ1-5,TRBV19,TGTGCCAGTGGAACTTCCGGAGATAGCAATCAGCCCCAGCATTTT,CASGTSGDSNQPQHF
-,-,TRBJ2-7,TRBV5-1,TGCGCCAGCAGCCCTCAGGACCCTTCCTACGAGCAGTACTTC,CASSPQDPSYEQYF
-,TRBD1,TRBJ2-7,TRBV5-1,TGCGCCAGCAGCTCGCCGTTGTGGGACAGGCCTCCTCGCGAGCAGTACTTC,CASSSPLWDRPPREQYF
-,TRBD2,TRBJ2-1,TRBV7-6,TGTGCCAGCAGCTTAAGGCTAGCGGGCTACAATGAGCAGTTCTTC,CASSLRLAGYNEQFF
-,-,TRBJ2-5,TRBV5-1,TGCGCCAGTTGGGGAGGCAGGGTCCAAGAGACCCAGTACTTC,CASWGGRVQETQYF
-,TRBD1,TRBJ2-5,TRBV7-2,TGTGCCAGCAGCTTAGCAGGGGGCAGGGAGACCCAGTACTTC,CASSLAGGRETQYF
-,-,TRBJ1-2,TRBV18,TGTGCCAGCACACGTCTGAACTATGGCTACACCTTC,CASTRLNYGYTF
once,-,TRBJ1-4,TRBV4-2,TGTGCCAGCAGCCAAGCGGGGGAAACTAATGAAAAACTGTTTTTT,CASSQAGETNEKLFF
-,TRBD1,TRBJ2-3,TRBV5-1,TGCGCCAGCGGGACAGGGGGCACAGATACGCAGTATTTT,CASGTGGTDTQYF
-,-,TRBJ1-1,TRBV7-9,TGTGCCAGCAGCCATATTACAGGGATTGAAGCTTTCTTT,CASSHITGIEAFF
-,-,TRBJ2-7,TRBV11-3,TGTGCCAGCAGCTTAGGAGCAGAGCCCACCTACGAGCAGTACTTC,CASSLGAEPTYEQYF
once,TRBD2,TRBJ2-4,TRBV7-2,TGTGCCAGCAGAACCACCGCCTCTAGCGGGAGCGACAAAAACATTCAGTACTTC,CASRTTASSGSDKNIQYF
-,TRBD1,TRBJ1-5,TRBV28,TGTGCCAGCAGTTCAGGGGGACAGGGGGCTTTTCAGCCCCAGCATTTT,CASSSGGQGAFQPQHF
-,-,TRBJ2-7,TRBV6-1,TGTGCCAGCAGGGAAGACTTAACACCTTCCTACGAGCAGTACTTC,CASREDLTPSYEQYF
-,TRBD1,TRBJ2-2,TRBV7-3,TGTGCCAGCAGCTTAGGGGACAGGGGAGCCGGGGAGCTGTTTTTT,CASSLGDRGAGELFF
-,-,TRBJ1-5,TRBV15,TGTGCCACCACCCGGGGGCTCTCGGACAATCAGCCCCAGCATTTT,CATTRGLSDNQPQHF
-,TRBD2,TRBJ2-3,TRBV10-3,TGTGCCATCAGCCGGGGGGGCACAGATACGCAGTATTTT,CAISRGGTDTQYF
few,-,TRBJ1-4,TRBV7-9,TGTGCCAGCAGCTTACAGCAGGGACCTAATGAAAAACTGTTTTTT,CASSLQQGPNEKLFF
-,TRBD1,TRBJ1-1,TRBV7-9,TGTGCCAGCAGCCGATCCAGGGGGCAGGGGAACACTGAAGCTTTCTTT,CASSRSRGQGNTEAFF
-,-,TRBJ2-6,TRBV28,TGTGCCAGCAGTTCGCGGGCGGTTGGGGCCAACGTCCTGACTTTC,CASSSRAVGANVLTF
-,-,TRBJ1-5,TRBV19,TGTGCCAGTACGGAACAGACTGGCAATCAGCCCCAGCATTTT,CASTEQTGNQPQHF